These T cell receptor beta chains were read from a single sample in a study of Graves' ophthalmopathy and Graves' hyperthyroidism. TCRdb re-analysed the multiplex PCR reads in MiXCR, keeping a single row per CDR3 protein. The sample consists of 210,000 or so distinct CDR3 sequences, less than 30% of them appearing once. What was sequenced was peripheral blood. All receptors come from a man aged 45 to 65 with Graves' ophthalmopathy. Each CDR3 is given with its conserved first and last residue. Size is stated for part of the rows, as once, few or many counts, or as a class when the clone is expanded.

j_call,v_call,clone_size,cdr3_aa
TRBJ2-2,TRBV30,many,CAWSVADTGELFF
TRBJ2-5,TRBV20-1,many,CSARDHASGSIETQYF
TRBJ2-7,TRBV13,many,CASSLQWSYEQYF
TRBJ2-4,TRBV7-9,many,CASSYRDTKNIQYF
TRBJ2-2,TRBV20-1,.,CSARGTGVRRGELFF
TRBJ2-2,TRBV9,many,CASSVTGANTGELFF
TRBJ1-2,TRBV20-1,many,CSVERTGSNYGYTF
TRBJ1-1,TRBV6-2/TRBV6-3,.,CASSYSVSRTGRNEAFF
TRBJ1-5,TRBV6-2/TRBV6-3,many,CASSYSGGDNQPQHF
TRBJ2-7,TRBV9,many,CASSHGTADKEQYF
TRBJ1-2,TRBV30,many,CAWSVRESSSGYTF
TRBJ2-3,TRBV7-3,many,CASSETSGTDTQYF
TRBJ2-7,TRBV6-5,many,CASSPSRTSSNEQYF
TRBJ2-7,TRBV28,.,CASTAGTRAHEQYF
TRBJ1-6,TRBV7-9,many,CASSLYSGGSGSPLHF
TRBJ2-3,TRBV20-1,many,CSARASTLGTDTQYF
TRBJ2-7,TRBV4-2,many,CASSQEDSQYYEQYF
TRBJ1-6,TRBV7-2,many,CASSFGGLGSPLHF
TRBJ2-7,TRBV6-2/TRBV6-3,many,CASSYGTPEQYF
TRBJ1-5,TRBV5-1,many,CASSFSGRGQPQHF
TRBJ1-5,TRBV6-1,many,CASSGTGLNQPQHF
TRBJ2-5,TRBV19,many,CASSKQGRETQYF
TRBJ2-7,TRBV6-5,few,CASSYTNSYEQYF
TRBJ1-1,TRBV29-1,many,CSVESAMGLSPEAFF
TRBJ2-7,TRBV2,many,CASTAGALVPYF
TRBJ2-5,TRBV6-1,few,CASRGMGQETQYF
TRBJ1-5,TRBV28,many,CASGNRLLAQHF
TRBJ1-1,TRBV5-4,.,CASSAGPGTGLFF
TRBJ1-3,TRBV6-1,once,CASREGIGNTIYF
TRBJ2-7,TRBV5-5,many,CASSRDLGYEQYF
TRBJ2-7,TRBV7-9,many,CASRKSGSPYEQYF
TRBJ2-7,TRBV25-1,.,CASSGERSSYEQYF
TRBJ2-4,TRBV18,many,CASSPQGEMDIQYF
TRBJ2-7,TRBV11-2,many,CASSLPGGGGYEQYF
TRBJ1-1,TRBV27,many,CASSLSWTGNTEAFF
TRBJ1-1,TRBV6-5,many,CASTDGDPTEAFF
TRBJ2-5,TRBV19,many,CASSTSTGEGEETQYF
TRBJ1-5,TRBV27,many,CASRRTGNNQPQHF
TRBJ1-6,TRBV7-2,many,CASSLGGINSPLHF
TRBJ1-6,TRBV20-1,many,CSASSGGNSPLHF
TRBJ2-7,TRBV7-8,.,CASSLTWDSRLYF
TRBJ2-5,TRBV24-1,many,CATSDWTSGRQTQYF
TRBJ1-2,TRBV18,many,CASSPGTDRVYGYTF
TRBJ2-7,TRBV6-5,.,CASSYGQVAYEQYF
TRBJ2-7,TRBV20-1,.,CSAPTGYEQYF
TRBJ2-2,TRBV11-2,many,CASSLAWGTGELFF
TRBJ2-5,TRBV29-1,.,CSVELGDIQETQYF
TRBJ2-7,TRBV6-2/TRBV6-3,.,CASAYIYYGRIYEQYF
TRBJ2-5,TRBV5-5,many,CASSPGATRETQYF
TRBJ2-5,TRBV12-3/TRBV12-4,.,CASSSSDSGRAETQYF
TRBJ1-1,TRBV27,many,CASSGLMGETEAFF
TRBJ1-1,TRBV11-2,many,CASSGQLLEAFF
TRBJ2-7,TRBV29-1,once,CSVLEGGSYEQYF
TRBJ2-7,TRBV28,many,CASSADPSSYEQYF